This entry is about one T cell receptor beta chain. Which antigen it targets is not known. Base qualities are missing; no much larger clone stands one base away. These data are taken from a study of shared clonotypes between healthy human individuals (TCRdb year 2020). With respect to the entire study: A few men and a couple of women, aged 18 to 49 years, made up the cohort. Per donor, three plates each were used for CD4 naive and CD4 memory, two for CD8 naive, and one for CD8 memory. To estimate repertoire size and how much clonotypes are shared between individuals, the study performed deep sequencing of blood TCR repertoires from about 5 healthy adults. Libraries were prepared and TCR repertoires were sequenced by different laboratories using diverse techniques, in order to increase sequencing depth and limit assay-specific biases. Between about 0.8 and 9 billion PBMCs per donor were obtained by leukapheresis.

TCR CDR3 regions were amplified from genomic DNA by multiplex PCR using the deep immunoSEQ assay. For each cell subset, the extracted genomic DNA was distributed evenly across all wells of several immunoSEQ 96-well plates, and each plate served as one replicate. Each replicate PCR for sorted subsets received around 200 ng genomic DNA, equal to about 30,000 T cell genomes. Purified libraries were measured with a Qubit 3.0 fluorometer, size-checked on a Bioanalyzer 2100, and measured again with the KAPA Library Quantification kit. A separate single-read 150-cycle Illumina NextSeq 550 flow cell was used to sequence each immunoSEQ 96-well plate. The published analysis was carried out like this. Because the immunoSEQ output included only junctional sequences and no quality scores, the filtering could not be the same as the filtering used for full-length reads. Sequences were annotated with PyIR, a Python wrapper for IgBLAST v1.9, using IMGT germline references to assign V/J genes and CDR3. Any read was removed if the V/J assignment was weak (E-value above 1e-6), the CDR3 was missing, or the read contained stop codons, out-of-frame junctions, or ambiguous translated residues. V3J clonotypes were defined as sequences sharing an identical inferred V gene, J gene, and CDR3 amino acid sequence. Percentage overlap between repertoires was computed as shared unique clonotypes divided by the size of the smaller repertoire. RTK rarefaction, the Chao1 estimator, and Recon v2.1 estimates of unobserved clonotypes were used to assess repertoire richness. OLGA was used to compute generation probabilities for all TCRbeta clonotypes that the gDNA method yielded from several donors. The table was pulled from immuneACCESS by TCRdb, which kept in-frame rearrangements only. Such tables lose some clones; where checked, under half of the loss comes from unresolved V genes, and the rest has no known cause. The D gene and trimming were derived from the DNA, and the V and J assignments and clone size from that table. A total of about 2.4 million clones appear in this sample, more than 85% of them only once. Of the sample, roughly 0.39% is held by the ten largest clones.

CDR1 and CDR2 are drawn from the germline V gene: ENHRY, SYGVKD. Unmatched junction bases come to 7, with V trimmed by 2 bases and J by 4 bases. Counted from cysteine to phenylalanine, this CDR3 has 15 amino acids. The DNA shown is the 45-base CDR3, in frame from base 1. Results and caveats for the whole study, not just this receptor: Sharing across several donors was observed for around 5% of naive CD4, 3% to 3.5% of naive CD8, about 2.5% of memory CD4, and around 0.42% of memory CD8 clonotypes. Only blood was sampled, and tissue TCR repertoires likely differ from those in blood. Rarefaction of sorted-subset datasets indicated incomplete sequencing despite the large sequencing depth. Clonotypes shared by all four sorted-subset donors showed higher generation probabilities than non-shared clonotypes. Estimated clonotype richness was generally larger for naive than for memory subsets. Pairwise subsampling led to the expectation that sequencing depth would affect the degree of clonotype sharing among donors. The genetic and exposure-history diversity represented was limited by the small number of donors.

The donors were healthy, HIV-negative adults who had no recently reported acute infections or vaccinations. Every donor was a Caucasian adult residing in Nashville, Tennessee, USA. CD4+ T cells were enriched by magnetic negative selection; naive cells were then positively selected on CD45RA, and the negative fraction formed the memory subset. Blood was collected by leukapheresis, and PBMCs were isolated by Ficoll-Histopaque density gradient centrifugation and then cryopreserved in liquid nitrogen vapor phase. Analytical flow cytometry was used to check the purity and quantity of each magnetically sorted T cell population. From each sorted fraction, genomic DNA was isolated and quantified by UV absorbance on a Nanodrop 2000c.

The V and J segments used are TRBV10-3 and TRBJ1-2, and 7 bases in between align with TRBD1. Material: naive CD4+ T cells from PBMCs. The cell subset or site label corresponds to: CD45RA+ positively selected. The receptor comes from a man between 18 and 35 years old in good health. Some clones in this sample may be carry-over from other donors' samples. The DNA is TGTGCCATCAGTGAGGGGCAGGGGGTGGCCTATGGCTACACCTTC. This translates into CAISEGQGVAYGYTF.